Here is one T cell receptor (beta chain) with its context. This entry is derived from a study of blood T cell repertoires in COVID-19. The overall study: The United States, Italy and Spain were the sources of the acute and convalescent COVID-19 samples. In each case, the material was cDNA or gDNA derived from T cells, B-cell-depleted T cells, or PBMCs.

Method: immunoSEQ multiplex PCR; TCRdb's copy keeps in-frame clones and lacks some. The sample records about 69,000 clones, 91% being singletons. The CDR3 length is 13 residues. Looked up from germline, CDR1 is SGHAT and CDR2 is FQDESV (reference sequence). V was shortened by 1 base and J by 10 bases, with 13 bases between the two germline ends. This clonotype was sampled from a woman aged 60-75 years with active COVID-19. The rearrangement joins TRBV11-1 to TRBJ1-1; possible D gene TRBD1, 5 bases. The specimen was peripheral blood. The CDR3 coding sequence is TGTGCCAGCAGCTTAGACCCCCCAGGGTCAGCTTTCTTT. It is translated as CASSLDPPGSAFF.